Included here is one T cell receptor (beta chain) sequence, with context. Its antigen is not identified. These data originate in a study of cytomegalovirus exposure and HLA in healthy donors. Study-level points and caveats: A few V segments could not be told apart, such as TRBV6-2 and TRBV6-3, and were left out. Trimming of TCR beta V- and J-genes showed a link, identified in a later analysis, to a missense DCLRE1C variant. The authors reported that TCR beta sequences could predict HLA-A and HLA-B alleles. These predictions were accurate for most subjects in the first cohort.

Both 60 Vbeta primers and 13 Jbeta primers went into the PCR. Profiled with immunoSEQ multiplex PCR; TCRdb holds only in-frame clones, not every one. The table has some 170,000 clones, 75% to 85% seen once. This CDR3 contains 13 residues. J lost 2 bases, V lost 5 bases, and 2 bases had no gene match. CDR1 and CDR2 from the germline V gene are ENHRY and SYGVKD. Input material: PBMCs. The clonotype comes from a woman in her 50s in good health and CMV-seronegative. This chain links TRBV10-3 with TRBJ2-5, with 7 bases that match TRBD1. This chain's CDR3 is CAISQGDQETQYF. CDR3 DNA sequence: TGTGCCATCAGTCAGGGGGATCAAGAGACCCAGTACTTC.